This T cell receptor beta chain is drawn from a study of T cells in Graves' hyperthyroidism and ophthalmopathy. On the study more broadly: Any treatment followed the collection of peripheral blood at initial diagnosis. Study results and limitations: Most thyroid clonotypes expanded above 0.001 appeared in blood too.

The V and J ends lost 6 bases and 7 bases respectively, with 13 bases between them. CDR3 length equals 12 residues. The V gene's germline CDR1 is MNHNS and CDR2 SASEGT. Uncontrolled infection, other autoimmune disease, pregnancy and lactation each barred patients from inclusion. Blood from later-ophthalmopathy patients was taken at first hyperthyroidism diagnosis. RNA transcripts provided the source from which TCR beta CDR3 regions were amplified. During a first-round RT-PCR of the TCR CDR3, the HTBI primer set was used. MiXCR was run by TCRdb on the multiplex PCR reads, yielding one entry per CDR3 protein. The data hold around 300,000 distinct CDR3 sequences, with about an eighth observed a single time. At least ten counts were recorded for this clonotype. The target antigen is unknown.

This TCR was sampled from a woman aged 25 to 39 with Graves' hyperthyroidism that later progressed to Graves' ophthalmopathy. Input material: blood. The chain carries TRBV6-1 and TRBJ2-7; perhaps TRBD2 as D (5 bases). CDR3 amino acids: CASSYGGGEQYF. The CDR3 DNA reads TGTGCCAGCAGCTACGGAGGAGGAGAGCAGTACTTC.